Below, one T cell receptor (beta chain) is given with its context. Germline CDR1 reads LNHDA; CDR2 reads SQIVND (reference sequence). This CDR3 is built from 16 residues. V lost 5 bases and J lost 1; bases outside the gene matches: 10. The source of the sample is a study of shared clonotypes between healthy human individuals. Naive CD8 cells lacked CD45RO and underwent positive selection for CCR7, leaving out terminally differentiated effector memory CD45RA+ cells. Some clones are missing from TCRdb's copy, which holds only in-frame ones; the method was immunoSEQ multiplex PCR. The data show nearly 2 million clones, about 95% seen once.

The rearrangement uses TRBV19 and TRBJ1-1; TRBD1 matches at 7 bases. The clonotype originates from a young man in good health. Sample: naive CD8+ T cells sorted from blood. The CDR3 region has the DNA TGTGCCAGTAGTTATATTCCCGGGACAGCGAACACTGAAGCTTTCTTT. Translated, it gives CASSYIPGTANTEAFF.